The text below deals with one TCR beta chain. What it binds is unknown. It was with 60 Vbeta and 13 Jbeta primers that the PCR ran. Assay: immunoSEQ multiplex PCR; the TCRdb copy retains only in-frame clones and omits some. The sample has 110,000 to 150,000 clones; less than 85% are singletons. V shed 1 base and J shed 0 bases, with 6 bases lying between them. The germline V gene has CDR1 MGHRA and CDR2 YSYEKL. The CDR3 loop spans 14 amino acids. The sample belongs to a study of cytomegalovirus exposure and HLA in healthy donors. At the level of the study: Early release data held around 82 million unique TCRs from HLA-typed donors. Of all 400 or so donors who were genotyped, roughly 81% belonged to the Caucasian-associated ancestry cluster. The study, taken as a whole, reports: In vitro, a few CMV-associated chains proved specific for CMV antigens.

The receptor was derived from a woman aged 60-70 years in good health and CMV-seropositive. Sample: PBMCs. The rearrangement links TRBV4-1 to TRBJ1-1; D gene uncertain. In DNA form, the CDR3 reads TGCGCCAGCAGCCAAGCCGGGGTGAACACTGAAGCTTTCTTT. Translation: CASSQAGVNTEAFF.